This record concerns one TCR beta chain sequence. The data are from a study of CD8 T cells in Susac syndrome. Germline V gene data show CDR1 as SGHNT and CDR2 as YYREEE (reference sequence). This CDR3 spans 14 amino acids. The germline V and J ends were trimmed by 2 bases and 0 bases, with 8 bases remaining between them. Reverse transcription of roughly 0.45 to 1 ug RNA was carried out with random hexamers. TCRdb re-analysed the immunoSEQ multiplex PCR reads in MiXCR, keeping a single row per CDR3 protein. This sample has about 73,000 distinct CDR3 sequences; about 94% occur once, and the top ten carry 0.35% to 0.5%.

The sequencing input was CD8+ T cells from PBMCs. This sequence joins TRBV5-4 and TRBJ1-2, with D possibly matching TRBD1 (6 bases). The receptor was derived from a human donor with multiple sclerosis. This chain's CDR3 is CASSFRGSNYGYTF. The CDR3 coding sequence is TGTGCCAGCAGCTTCAGGGGTTCTAACTATGGCTACACCTTC.